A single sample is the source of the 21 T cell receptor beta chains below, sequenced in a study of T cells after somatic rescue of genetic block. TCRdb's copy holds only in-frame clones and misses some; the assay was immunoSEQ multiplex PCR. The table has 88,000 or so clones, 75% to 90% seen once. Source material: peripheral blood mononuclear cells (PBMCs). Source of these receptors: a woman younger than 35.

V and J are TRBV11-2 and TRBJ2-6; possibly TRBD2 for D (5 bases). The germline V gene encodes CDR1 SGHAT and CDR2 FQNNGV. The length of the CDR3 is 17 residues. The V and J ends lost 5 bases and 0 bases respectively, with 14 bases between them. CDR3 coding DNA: TGTGCCAGCAGCAACCACGGACTGAGCTCTGGGGCCAACGTCCTGACTTTC. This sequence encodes CASSNHGLSSGANVLTF.

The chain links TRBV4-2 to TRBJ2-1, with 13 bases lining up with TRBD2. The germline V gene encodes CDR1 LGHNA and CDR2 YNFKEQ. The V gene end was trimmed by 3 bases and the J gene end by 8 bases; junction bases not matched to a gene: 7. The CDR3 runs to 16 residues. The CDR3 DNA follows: TGTGCCAGCAGCCATCAAGGGACTAGCGGGACGGATGAGCAGTTCTTC. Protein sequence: CASSHQGTSGTDEQFF.

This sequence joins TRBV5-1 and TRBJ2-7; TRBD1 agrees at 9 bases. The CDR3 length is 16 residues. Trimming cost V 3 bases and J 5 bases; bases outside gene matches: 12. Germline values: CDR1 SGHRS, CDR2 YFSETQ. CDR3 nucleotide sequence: TGCGCCAGCAGCTCACGACCCCGGGGACAGGGTGACGAGCAGTACTTC. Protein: CASSSRPRGQGDEQYF.

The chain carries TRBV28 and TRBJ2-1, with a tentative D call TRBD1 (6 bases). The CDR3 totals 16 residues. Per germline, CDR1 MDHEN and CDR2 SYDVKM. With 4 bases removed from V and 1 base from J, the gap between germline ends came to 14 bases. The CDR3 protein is CASSSLGARSYNEQFF. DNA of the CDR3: TGTGCCAGCAGTTCGTTGGGGGCCCGTTCCTACAATGAGCAGTTCTTC.

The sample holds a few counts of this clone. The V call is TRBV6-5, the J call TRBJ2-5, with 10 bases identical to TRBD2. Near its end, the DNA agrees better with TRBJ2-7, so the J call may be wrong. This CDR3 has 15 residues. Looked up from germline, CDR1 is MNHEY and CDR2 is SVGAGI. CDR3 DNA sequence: TGTGCCAGCAGTTACGAGCTAGCGGGGGCCTACGAGCAGTACTTC. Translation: CASSYELAGAYEQYF.

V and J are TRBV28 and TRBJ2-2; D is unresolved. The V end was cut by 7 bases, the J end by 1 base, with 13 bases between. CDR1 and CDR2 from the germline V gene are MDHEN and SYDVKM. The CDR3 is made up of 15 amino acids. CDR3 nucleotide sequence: TGTGCCAGCACTGGGGTGGGCCGGAACACCGGGGAGCTGTTTTTT. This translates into CASTGVGRNTGELFF.

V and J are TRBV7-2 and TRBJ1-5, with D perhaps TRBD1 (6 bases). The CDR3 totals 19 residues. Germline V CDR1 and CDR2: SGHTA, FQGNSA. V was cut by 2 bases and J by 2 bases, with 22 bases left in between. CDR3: CASSLSLGRGLVGNQPQHF. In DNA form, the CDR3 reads TGTGCCAGCAGCTTATCCCTGGGCCGGGGGCTGGTTGGCAATCAGCCCCAGCATTTT.

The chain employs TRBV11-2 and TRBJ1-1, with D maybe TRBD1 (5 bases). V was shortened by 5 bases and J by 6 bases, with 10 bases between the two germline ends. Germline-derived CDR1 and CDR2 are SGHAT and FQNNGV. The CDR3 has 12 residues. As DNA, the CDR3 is TGTGCCAGCAGCCCAGGGCGCCCTGAAGCTTTCTTT. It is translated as CASSPGRPEAFF.

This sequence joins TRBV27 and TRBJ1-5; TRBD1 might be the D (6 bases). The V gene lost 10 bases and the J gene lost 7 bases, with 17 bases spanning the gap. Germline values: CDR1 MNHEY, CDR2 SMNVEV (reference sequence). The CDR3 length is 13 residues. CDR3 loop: CATTTQGRQPQHF. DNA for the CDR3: TGTGCCACCACAACACAGGGTCGGCAGCCCCAGCATTTT.

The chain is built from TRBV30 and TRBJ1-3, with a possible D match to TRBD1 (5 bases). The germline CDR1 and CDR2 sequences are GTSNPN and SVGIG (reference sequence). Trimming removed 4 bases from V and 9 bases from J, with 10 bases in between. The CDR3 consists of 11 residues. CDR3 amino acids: CAWISGRTIYF. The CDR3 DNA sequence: TGTGCCTGGATCTCAGGGCGCACCATATATTTT.

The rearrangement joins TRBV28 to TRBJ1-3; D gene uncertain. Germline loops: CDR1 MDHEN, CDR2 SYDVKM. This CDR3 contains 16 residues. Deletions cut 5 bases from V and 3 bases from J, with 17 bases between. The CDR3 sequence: CASSPGTVQYGNTIYF. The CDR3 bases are TGTGCCAGCAGTCCCGGTACAGTTCAATATGGAAACACCATATATTTT.

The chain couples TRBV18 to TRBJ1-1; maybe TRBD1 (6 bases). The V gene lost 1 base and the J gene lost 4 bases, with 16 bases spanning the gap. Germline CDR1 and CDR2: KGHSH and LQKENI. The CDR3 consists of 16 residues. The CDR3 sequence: CASSPLWGGGSTEAFF. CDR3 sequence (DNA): TGTGCCAGCTCACCACTCTGGGGTGGGGGCTCCACTGAAGCTTTCTTT. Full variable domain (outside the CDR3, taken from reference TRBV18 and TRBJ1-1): NAGVMQNPRHLVRRRGQEARLRCSPMKGHSHVYWYRQLPEEGLKFMVYLQKENIIDESGMPKERFSAEFPKEGPSILRIQQVVRGDSAAYFCASSPLWGGGSTEAFFGQGTRLTVV.

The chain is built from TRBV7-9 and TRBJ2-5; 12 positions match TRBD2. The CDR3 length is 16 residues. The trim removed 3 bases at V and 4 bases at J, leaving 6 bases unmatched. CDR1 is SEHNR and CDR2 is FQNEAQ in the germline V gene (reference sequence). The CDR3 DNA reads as TGTGCCAGCAGCTTGACTAGCGGGAGAGGAGGAGAGACCCAGTACTTC. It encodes CASSLTSGRGGETQYF.

The CDR3 DNA reads as TGTGCCAGCAGCTTAGGGGGAATCAATCAGCCCCAGCATTTT. The encoded protein is CASSLGGINQPQHF. The chain is built from TRBV5-6 and TRBJ1-5, with a weak D call TRBD1 (6 bases). Germline V gene data show CDR1 as SGHDT and CDR2 as YYEEEE. The germline V and J ends were trimmed by 2 bases and 3 bases, with 9 bases remaining between them. The CDR3 totals 14 residues.

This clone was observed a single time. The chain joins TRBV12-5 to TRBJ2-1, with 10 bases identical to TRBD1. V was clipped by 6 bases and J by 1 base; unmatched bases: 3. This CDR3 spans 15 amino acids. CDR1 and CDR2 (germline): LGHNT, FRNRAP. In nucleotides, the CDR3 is TGTGCTAGTGGCGGACAGGGGGGATCCTACAATGAGCAGTTCTTC. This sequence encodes CASGGQGGSYNEQFF. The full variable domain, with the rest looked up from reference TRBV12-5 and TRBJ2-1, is DARVTQTPRHKVTEMGQEVTMRCQPILGHNTVFWYRQTMMQGLELLAYFRNRAPLDDSGMPKDRFSAEMPDATLATLKIQPSEPRDSAVYFCASGGQGGSYNEQFFGPGTRLTVL.

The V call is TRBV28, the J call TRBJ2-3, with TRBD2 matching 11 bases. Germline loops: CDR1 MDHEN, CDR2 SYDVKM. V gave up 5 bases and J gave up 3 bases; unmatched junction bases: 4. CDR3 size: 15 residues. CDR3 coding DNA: TGTGCCAGCAGTCTCTTAGCGGGAGGGACAGATACGCAGTATTTT. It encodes CASSLLAGGTDTQYF.

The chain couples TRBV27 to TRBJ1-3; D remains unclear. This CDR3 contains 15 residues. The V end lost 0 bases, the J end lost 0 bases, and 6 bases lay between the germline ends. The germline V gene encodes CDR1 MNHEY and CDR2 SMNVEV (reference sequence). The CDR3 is CASSLSANSGNTIYF. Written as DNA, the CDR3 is TGTGCCAGCAGTTTATCGGCAAACTCTGGAAACACCATATATTTT.

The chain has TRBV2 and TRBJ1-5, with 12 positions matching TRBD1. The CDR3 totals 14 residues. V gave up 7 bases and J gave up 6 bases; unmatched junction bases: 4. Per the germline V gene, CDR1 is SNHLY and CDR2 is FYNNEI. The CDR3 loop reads CASTGTGGGQPQHF. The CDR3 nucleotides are TGTGCCAGCACCGGGACAGGGGGCGGTCAGCCCCAGCATTTT.

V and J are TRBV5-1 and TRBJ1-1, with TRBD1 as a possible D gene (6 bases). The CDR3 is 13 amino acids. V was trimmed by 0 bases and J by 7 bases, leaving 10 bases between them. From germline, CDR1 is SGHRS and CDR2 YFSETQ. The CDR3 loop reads CASSLDWGLEAFF. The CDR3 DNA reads TGCGCCAGCAGCTTGGATTGGGGGCTTGAAGCTTTCTTT. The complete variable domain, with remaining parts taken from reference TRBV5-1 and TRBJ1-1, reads KAGVTQTPRYLIKTRGQQVTLSCSPISGHRSVSWYQQTPGQGLQFLFEYFSETQRNKGNFPGRFSGRQFSNSRSEMNVSTLELGDSALYLCASSLDWGLEAFFGQGTRLTVV.

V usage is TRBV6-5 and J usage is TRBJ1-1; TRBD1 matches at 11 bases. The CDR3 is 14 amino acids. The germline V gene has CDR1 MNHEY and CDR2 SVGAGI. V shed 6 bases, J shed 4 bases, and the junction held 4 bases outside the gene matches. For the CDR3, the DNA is TGTGCCAGCAGCAGGGACAGGGGGAGCACTGAAGCTTTCTTT. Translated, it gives CASSRDRGSTEAFF.

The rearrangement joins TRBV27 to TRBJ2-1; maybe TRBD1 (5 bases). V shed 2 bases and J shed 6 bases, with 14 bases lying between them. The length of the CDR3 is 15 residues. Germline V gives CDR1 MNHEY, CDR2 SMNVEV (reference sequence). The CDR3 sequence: CASSLMRTQGNEQFF. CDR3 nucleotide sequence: TGTGCCAGCAGTTTAATGAGGACCCAGGGCAATGAGCAGTTCTTC.